Each of the 28 T cell receptor beta chains below was sequenced from the same sample in a study of T cell responses to AZD1222 COVID-19 vaccine (dated by TCRdb to the early 2020s). Preparation of the library involved the immunoSEQ multiplex PCR assay. Here the immuneACCESS table is served through TCRdb, limited to in-frame sequences with V and J called. Missing clones are a known gap in these copies; in checked studies unresolved V genes cover under half, and the rest lacks a known reason. In this sample the table shows about 120,000 clones, approximately 91% of which occur a single time. The top ten constitute roughly 2.6% of the sample. The sample's time point, from its label and the paper: baseline before first vaccination. The sample consisted of peripheral blood, taken on day 0 of AZD1222 vaccination. The receptor source for this set is an adult in good health.

This chain connects TRBV14 to TRBJ2-5; D tentatively fits TRBD1 or TRBD2 (5 bases each). Trimming left V 6 bases short and J 1 base short, with 15 bases between. The CDR3 totals 15 residues. The germline V gene encodes CDR1 SGHDN and CDR2 FVKESK. CDR3 DNA sequence: TGTGCCAGCAGTCCCCAGGGACGCCCCCAAGAGACCCAGTACTTC. As protein: CASSPQGRPQETQYF.

This chain joins TRBV30 and TRBJ2-7; 7 nucleotides agree with TRBD1. V lost 1 base and J lost 2; bases outside the gene matches: 5. The length of the CDR3 is 14 residues. The germline V gene has CDR1 GTSNPN and CDR2 SVGIG (reference sequence). CDR3 nucleotide sequence: TGTGCCTGGAGTGCGCTCGACAGGGCCTACGAGCAGTACTTC. Amino acids: CAWSALDRAYEQYF.

The chain couples TRBV28 to TRBJ1-1; D gene unclear. V dropped 8 bases and J dropped 0 bases, with 13 bases sitting between them. The CDR3 sequence is 14 residues long. Germline loops: CDR1 MDHEN, CDR2 SYDVKM. The chain's CDR3 is CASHPGSMNTEAFF. DNA for the CDR3: TGTGCCAGCCACCCCGGGTCGATGAACACTGAAGCTTTCTTT.

V is TRBV3-1 (or the pseudogene TRBV3-2) and J is TRBJ2-1, with 11 bases that match TRBD2. The CDR3 length is 17 residues. Trimming at V came to 4 bases and at J to 7 bases, leaving 12 bases not matched to a gene. Germline V gene lookup returns CDR1 LGHDT and CDR2 YNNKEL (reference sequence). The CDR3 DNA reads TGTGCCAGCAGCCGCAATCGCGTGGCTAGCGGGGGGAATGAGCAGTTCTTC. Amino acid sequence: CASSRNRVASGGNEQFF.

This rearrangement joins TRBV7-2 to TRBJ2-7, with 7 bases fitting TRBD1. Germline lookup yields CDR1 SGHTA and CDR2 FQGNSA. The CDR3 sequence is 15 residues long. With V trimmed by 5 bases and J by 3 bases, 10 bases remained unmatched. The CDR3 sequence is CASSRDRVPFYEQYF. The CDR3 DNA reads TGTGCCAGCAGCAGAGACAGGGTTCCGTTCTACGAGCAGTACTTC.

The chain uses TRBV28 and TRBJ2-5; D unresolved. Trimming took off 7 bases at V and 5 bases at J, with 11 bases between the two ends. Germline CDR1 is MDHEN and CDR2 is SYDVKM. The CDR3 sequence is 12 residues long. The CDR3 coding sequence is TGTGCCAGCACCACGGATCTTGAGACCCAGTACTTC. This codes for CASTTDLETQYF.

This chain links TRBV6-5 with TRBJ1-1; D call uncertain. Germline V gene sequence: CDR1 MNHEY, CDR2 SVGAGI. The germline V and J ends were trimmed by 5 bases and 4 bases, with 14 bases remaining between them. The CDR3 is made up of 14 amino acids. The CDR3 region has the DNA TGTGCCAGCAGTCTCGACTTGTTAAGCACTGAAGCTTTCTTT. It encodes CASSLDLLSTEAFF.

This sequence joins TRBV7-9 and TRBJ1-2; D is unresolved. The CDR3 runs to 14 residues. Trimming removed 2 bases at V and 2 bases at J, with 9 bases between. The germline V gene encodes CDR1 SEHNR and CDR2 FQNEAQ (reference sequence). As DNA, the CDR3 is TGTGCCAGCAGCTTATTGGGCGGGAACTATGGCTACACCTTC. It specifies CASSLLGGNYGYTF.

The chain is built from TRBV12-5 and TRBJ2-1; the match to TRBD2 covers 7 bases. The CDR3 runs to 16 residues. Germline CDR1 is LGHNT and CDR2 is FRNRAP. V was pared by 6 bases and J by 4 bases, with 12 bases of the junction left unmatched. The CDR3 sequence: CASGPGLGLRYNEQFF. The DNA for the CDR3 is TGTGCTAGTGGCCCTGGACTAGGCCTGAGATACAATGAGCAGTTCTTC.

This chain uses TRBV28 with TRBJ2-4; D possibly uses TRBD1 or TRBD2 (5 bases each). Trimming took 2 bases from V and 4 from J, leaving 15 bases between them. The CDR3 totals 16 residues. Germline CDR1 is MDHEN and CDR2 is SYDVKM. Written as DNA, the CDR3 is TGTGCCAGCAGTTTAATGGGGGTCGACTCTAAAAACATTCAGTACTTC. Translating it yields CASSLMGVDSKNIQYF.

The chain employs TRBV5-4 and TRBJ2-1, with TRBD2 matching over 7 bases. The CDR3 covers 16 residues. Germline CDR1 and CDR2: SGHNT and YYREEE (reference sequence). Trimming at V came to 3 bases and at J to 4 bases, leaving 10 bases not matched to a gene. The chain's CDR3 is CASSWPRAGEYNEQFF. For the CDR3, the DNA is TGTGCCAGCAGCTGGCCCCGGGCGGGAGAGTACAATGAGCAGTTCTTC.

The V call is TRBV7-9, the J call TRBJ2-7; D perhaps matches TRBD2 (5 bases). The ends were cut back, 10 bases at V and 0 bases at J, with 19 bases in the middle. The germline V gene encodes CDR1 SEHNR and CDR2 FQNEAQ (reference sequence). The CDR3 contains 15 residues. The CDR3 reads CATGRAGASSYEQYF. DNA of the CDR3: TGTGCCACCGGACGGGCGGGCGCGAGCTCCTACGAGCAGTACTTC.

The chain recombines TRBV25-1 with TRBJ1-1; D remains unclear. The CDR3 is 14 amino acids. Germline loops: CDR1 MGHDK, CDR2 SYGVNS. The V and J ends lost 3 bases and 3 bases respectively, with 11 bases between them. This chain's CDR3 is CASSDRAWDTEAFF. CDR3 nucleotide sequence: TGTGCCAGCAGTGACCGGGCTTGGGACACTGAAGCTTTCTTT.

The sample holds one count of this clone. V gene TRBV6-6 combines with J gene TRBJ1-2, with D maybe TRBD1 (5 bases). Per the germline V gene, CDR1 is MNHNY and CDR2 is SVGAGI (reference sequence). The CDR3 has 13 amino acids. V was clipped by 4 bases and J by 5 bases, with 11 bases between them. This chain's CDR3 is CASSLTVEYGYTF. The CDR3, as DNA: TGTGCCAGCAGTTTGACAGTGGAGTATGGCTACACCTTC.

The J gene is TRBJ1-1, the V gene TRBV29-1; no clear D. Germline V lookup: CDR1 SQVTM, CDR2 ANQGSEA. V lost 5 bases and J lost 1, with 8 bases in between. This CDR3 has 12 residues. The CDR3 reads CSVSEGNTEAFF. CDR3 bases: TGCAGCGTTAGCGAAGGGAACACTGAAGCTTTCTTT.

V and J are TRBV29-1 and TRBJ2-7; 10 bases fit TRBD2. Trimming at V came to 6 bases and at J to 1 base, leaving 3 bases not matched to a gene. This CDR3 is 13 amino acids long. Germline V gene lookup returns CDR1 SQVTM and CDR2 ANQGSEA. The CDR3 sequence is CSVTSGPSYEQYF. The CDR3 DNA reads as TGCAGCGTGACTAGCGGGCCTTCCTACGAGCAGTACTTC.

The chain couples TRBV9 to TRBJ1-4; the D is unclear. The CDR3 runs 15 residues. Germline V gene lookup returns CDR1 SGDLS and CDR2 YYNGEE. V was trimmed by 0 bases and J by 10 bases, leaving 16 bases between them. This CDR3 is CASSVDPGSFGKLFF. CDR3 nucleotides: TGTGCCAGCAGCGTAGACCCTGGCTCATTCGGAAAACTGTTTTTT. The full variable domain, its missing parts supplied by reference TRBV9 and TRBJ1-4, is DSGVTQTPKHLITATGQRVTLRCSPRSGDLSVYWYQQSLDQGLQFLIQYYNGEERAKGNILERFSAQQFPDLHSELNLSSLELGDSALYFCASSVDPGSFGKLFFGSGTQLSVL.

The rearrangement uses TRBV2 and TRBJ1-4, with a tentative D call TRBD1 (5 bases). The CDR3 covers 14 residues. V was pared by 7 bases and J by 3 bases, with 12 bases between. CDR1 and CDR2 from the germline V gene are SNHLY and FYNNEI. CDR3: CASTRTYSNEKLFF. The CDR3 DNA reads TGTGCCAGCACCCGGACATATTCTAATGAAAAACTGTTTTTT. Using reference TRBV2 and TRBJ1-4 for the parts outside the CDR3, the full variable domain is EPEVTQTPSHQVTQMGQEVILRCVPISNHLYFYWYRQILGQKVEFLVSFYNNEISEKSEIFDDQFSVERPDGSNFTLKIRSTKLEDSAMYFCASTRTYSNEKLFFGSGTQLSVL.

The V call is TRBV18, the J call TRBJ1-1; no reliable D call. Trimming took off 2 bases at V and 1 base at J, with 17 bases between the two ends. CDR1 KGHSH and CDR2 LQKENI come from the germline V gene. The CDR3 contains 17 residues. CDR3 amino acids: CASSPSQVSLGNTEAFF. In DNA form, the CDR3 reads TGTGCCAGCTCACCATCCCAGGTCTCCCTAGGGAACACTGAAGCTTTCTTT.

The chain links TRBV5-1 to TRBJ2-3; D tentatively fits TRBD1 or TRBD2 (5 bases each). The V gene lost 4 bases and the J gene lost 6 bases, with 18 bases spanning the gap. The CDR3 runs to 15 residues. In germline, CDR1 is SGHRS, CDR2 YFSETQ. CDR3 nucleotide sequence: TGCGCCAGCAGCACTGGGACGTTGGAGCCCGATACGCAGTATTTT. This encodes CASSTGTLEPDTQYF.

The gene calls are TRBV7-3 and TRBJ1-6; D remains ambiguous. Trimming pared 4 bases from V and 10 bases from J, leaving 11 bases between. This CDR3 spans 13 amino acids. Germline CDR1 and CDR2: SGHTA and FQGTGA. The CDR3 region has the DNA TGTGCCAGCAGCTCCGACCAATACTCACCCCTCCACTTT. Its translation is CASSSDQYSPLHF.

V gene TRBV15 combines with J gene TRBJ2-3; 9 positions match TRBD1. V lost 0 bases, J lost 5 bases, and 6 bases stayed unmatched. Per the germline V gene, CDR1 is LNHNV and CDR2 is YYDKDF (reference sequence). This CDR3 has 16 amino acids. DNA of the CDR3: TGTGCCACCAGCAGAGACGGACAGGGGAGGGAAGATACGCAGTATTTT. This codes for CATSRDGQGREDTQYF.

The chain links TRBV30 to TRBJ2-1, with D unclear. Germline V CDR1 and CDR2: GTSNPN, SVGIG (reference sequence). This CDR3 spans 12 amino acids. Trimming took 1 base from V and 10 from J, leaving 11 bases between them. The CDR3 sequence is CAWSALGAEQFF. The CDR3 nucleotides read TGTGCCTGGAGTGCCCTCGGAGCGGAGCAGTTCTTC.

This chain connects TRBV3-1 (or the pseudogene TRBV3-2) to TRBJ2-5; TRBD1 agrees at 8 bases. The J segment lost 4 bases and the V segment lost 4 bases, leaving 5 bases of the junction unmatched. CDR1 and CDR2 (germline): LGHDT, YNNKEL (reference sequence). The CDR3 is 14 residues long. The CDR3 is CASSRTGRGETQYF. The CDR3 DNA reads as TGTGCCAGCAGCCGGACAGGGCGGGGAGAGACCCAGTACTTC.

The chain employs TRBV28 and TRBJ1-6; D gene unclear. Per the germline V gene, CDR1 is MDHEN and CDR2 is SYDVKM. The CDR3 runs 13 residues. CDR3 nucleotides: TGTGCTATACTAAGGTCCTATAATTCACCCCTCCACTTT. Its translation: CAILRSYNSPLHF.

V is TRBV28 and J is TRBJ2-7; 8 nucleotides align to TRBD1. Germline-derived CDR1 and CDR2 are MDHEN and SYDVKM. The length of the CDR3 is 13 residues. J gave up 2 bases and V 8 bases, and 5 bases lay outside the gene matches. The CDR3 DNA is TGTGCCAGCGGGGGACAGGACGCCTACGAGCAGTACTTC. It codes for CASGGQDAYEQYF. Full variable domain (missing parts from reference TRBV28 and TRBJ2-7): DVKVTQSSRYLVKRTGEKVFLECVQDMDHENMFWYRQDPGLGLRLIYFSYDVKMKEKGDIPEGYSVSREKKERFSLILESASTNQTSMYLCASGGQDAYEQYFGPGTRLTVT.

V usage is TRBV21-1 and J usage is TRBJ2-7; TRBD2, as called in the table, went unchecked against the DNA. TRBV21-1 is a pseudogene segment. The CDR3 length is 19 residues. This CDR3 is CASSKGLGGLAGVLHEQYF. The CDR3 nucleotides are TGTGCCAGCAGCAAAGGGTTGGGTGGGCTAGCGGGAGTGCTCCACGAGCAGTACTTC.

The chain is built from TRBV5-4 and TRBJ1-2, with TRBD1 identical over 8 bases. This CDR3 has 15 residues. The germline V gene has CDR1 SGHNT and CDR2 YYREEE (reference sequence). The trim removed 0 bases at V and 8 bases at J, leaving 9 bases unmatched. The chain's CDR3 is CASSLGSGRGRGYTF. The CDR3 DNA follows: TGTGCCAGCAGCTTGGGGTCCGGCAGGGGGCGCGGCTACACCTTC.